The clone carrying this TCR beta chain has a single count. The data are from a study of technical replicates of blood from a few donors. The germline V gene encodes CDR1 ENHRY and CDR2 SYGVKD. V lost 6 bases to trimming and J lost 4 bases; unmatched junction nucleotides: 9. The CDR3 runs 16 residues. Assay used: immunoSEQ multiplex PCR; TCRdb lists only in-frame clones, some missing. The table has approximately 75,000 clones, approximately 75% seen once. J is TRBJ1-1 and V is TRBV10-3, with 12 bases identical to TRBD1. The material sequenced was PBMCs. This clonotype was obtained from a human donor in good health. Some clones in this sample may be carry-over from other donors' samples. In nucleotides, the CDR3 is TGTGCCATCAGGACCGGGACAGGGGGCTTTGGCACTGAAGCTTTCTTT. Residues: CAIRTGTGGFGTEAFF.